What follows are 15 T cell receptor beta chains derived from one specimen sequenced in a study of blood T cell repertoires in COVID-19. Sequencing was performed with immunoSEQ multiplex PCR; in TCRdb, only in-frame clones are kept and a portion is missing. The top ten hold roughly 3.1% of the sample, which has about 270,000 clones, roughly 85% seen once. Sequenced sample: peripheral blood. The origin of the receptors is a woman aged 18 to 35 with acute or convalescent COVID-19.

The chain has TRBV9 and TRBJ2-7; possibly TRBD2 for D (5 bases). V was clipped by 4 bases and J by 2 bases, with 16 bases between them. The germline V gene has CDR1 SGDLS and CDR2 YYNGEE. This CDR3 is built from 15 residues. CDR3 sequence: CASSPQVATTYEQYF. CDR3 DNA: TGTGCCAGCAGCCCCCAAGTAGCGACAACCTACGAGCAGTACTTC.

The chain uses TRBV30 and TRBJ1-1, with D tentatively TRBD1 (5 bases). Germline CDR1 reads GTSNPN; CDR2 reads SVGIG (reference sequence). The CDR3 spans 12 residues. The germline V and J ends were trimmed by 1 base and 7 bases, with 10 bases remaining between them. This CDR3 is CAWSGAGNEAFF. The DNA of the CDR3 is TGTGCCTGGAGTGGGGCAGGGAATGAAGCTTTCTTT.

This chain connects TRBV4-2 to TRBJ2-1, with TRBD2 matching over 10 bases. Germline lookup yields CDR1 LGHNA and CDR2 YNFKEQ. This CDR3 is 14 amino acids long. The V and J ends lost 2 bases and 9 bases, in that order; junction bases with no gene match: 4. The CDR3 nucleotides are TGTGCCAGCAGCCAACTAGCGGGAGTCGTTGAGCAGTTCTTC. Translating it yields CASSQLAGVVEQFF.

The J gene is TRBJ2-5, the V gene TRBV18; TRBD2 matches at 7 bases. Looked up from germline, CDR1 is KGHSH and CDR2 is LQKENI. The CDR3 is 14 amino acids. V was pared by 4 bases and J by 3 bases, with 5 bases of the junction left unmatched. The CDR3 region is CASSQSAGEETQYF. As DNA, the CDR3 is TGTGCCAGCTCACAGTCGGCGGGAGAAGAGACCCAGTACTTC.

This chain links TRBV19 with TRBJ1-1; 8 nucleotides line up with TRBD1. The germline V gene has CDR1 LNHDA and CDR2 SQIVND (reference sequence). CDR3 length: 15 amino acids. Trimming removed 0 bases from V and 1 base from J; junction bases left unmatched: 1. CDR3 region: CASSIEGTGNTEAFF. CDR3 DNA: TGTGCCAGTAGTATAGAAGGGACAGGGAACACTGAAGCTTTCTTT.

V gene TRBV25-1 combines with J gene TRBJ2-1; 13 bases agree with TRBD2. Germline values: CDR1 MGHDK, CDR2 SYGVNS. V was pared by 8 bases and J by 9 bases, with 16 bases of the junction left unmatched. The CDR3 totals 17 residues. The CDR3 nucleotides are TGTGCCAGCGCAGCAGAACTCGGGACTAGCGGGACCTCTGAGCAGTTCTTC. Translating it yields CASAAELGTSGTSEQFF. Full variable domain (missing parts from reference TRBV25-1 and TRBJ2-1): EADIYQTPRYLVIGTGKKITLECSQTMGHDKMYWYQQDPGMELHLIHYSYGVNSTEKGDLSSESTVSRIRTEHFPLTLESARPSHTSQYLCASAAELGTSGTSEQFFGPGTRLTVL.

The chain employs TRBV6-4 and TRBJ1-2; D gene ambiguous. Germline lookup yields CDR1 MRHNA and CDR2 SNTAGT. V was trimmed by 6 bases and J by 7 bases, leaving 21 bases between them. This CDR3 comprises 15 residues. CDR3 region: CASSPMSGNHRGYTF. CDR3 DNA: TGTGCCAGCAGCCCCATGAGCGGGAACCATCGTGGCTACACCTTC.

This clone showed up just a few times. This sequence joins TRBV27 and TRBJ2-7; 11 positions match TRBD1. Per germline, CDR1 MNHEY and CDR2 SMNVEV (reference sequence). This CDR3 is 15 amino acids long. The V gene end was trimmed by 5 bases and the J gene end by 5 bases; junction bases not matched to a gene: 8. In nucleotides, the CDR3 is TGTGCCAGCAGTCCTACACGGACAGGGGGCCACGAGCAGTACTTC. Its protein is CASSPTRTGGHEQYF.

V and J are TRBV10-1 and TRBJ1-5; tentatively, D is TRBD1 (5 bases). Germline V CDR1 and CDR2: WNHNN, SYGVQD (reference sequence). V lost 2 bases to trimming and J lost 0 bases, with 8 bases between them. This CDR3 is 15 amino acids long. This chain's CDR3 is CASSEPQGSNQPQHF. CDR3 in DNA: TGCGCCAGCAGTGAGCCCCAGGGTAGCAATCAGCCCCAGCATTTT.

The V and J genes are TRBV13 and TRBJ2-7; TRBD1 might be the D (6 bases). V was pared by 2 bases and J by 2 bases, with 19 bases between. The CDR3 is 17 residues long. CDR1 is PRHDT and CDR2 is FYEKMQ in the germline V gene (reference sequence). The DNA for the CDR3 is TGTGCCAGCAGCTTAATTTCCAGGCAGGGGTCGACCTACGAGCAGTACTTC. It codes for CASSLISRQGSTYEQYF.

The J gene is TRBJ2-2, the V gene TRBV6-6; perhaps TRBD2 as D (5 bases). Between the trimmed V and J ends, which lost 7 bases and 3 bases, there was a span of 12 bases. This CDR3 region has 14 residues. Germline lookup yields CDR1 MNHNY and CDR2 SVGAGI (reference sequence). As DNA, the CDR3 is TGTGCCAGCACTCGGGCGGGCGACACCGGGGAGCTGTTTTTT. The encoded protein is CASTRAGDTGELFF.

The V call is TRBV19, the J call TRBJ1-1; the match to TRBD1 covers 7 bases. This CDR3 contains 13 residues. Per the germline V gene, CDR1 is LNHDA and CDR2 is SQIVND (reference sequence). The V and J ends lost 8 bases and 0 bases, in that order; junction bases with no gene match: 3. The CDR3 region is CASGDSMNTEAFF. The CDR3 bases are TGTGCCAGTGGGGACAGCATGAACACTGAAGCTTTCTTT.

The rearrangement joins TRBV29-1 to TRBJ2-7; TRBD1 matches 9 bases. V lost 0 bases and J lost 0; bases outside the gene matches: 6. This CDR3 spans 16 amino acids. CDR1 SQVTM and CDR2 ANQGSEA come from the germline V gene. The CDR3 region has the DNA TGCAGCGTTGAAGATACAGGGGGCGGTACCTCCTACGAGCAGTACTTC. Translation: CSVEDTGGGTSYEQYF.

This clone was observed a handful of times. The chain joins TRBV5-5 to TRBJ1-5; D possibly corresponds to TRBD1 (5 bases). The V gene's germline CDR1 is SGHKS and CDR2 YYEKEE (reference sequence). CDR3 size: 16 residues. With 3 bases removed from V and 0 bases from J, the gap between germline ends came to 13 bases. The DNA for the CDR3 is TGTGCCAGCAGCTCCCGTGGGGGGGATAGCAATCAGCCCCAGCATTTT. Translation: CASSSRGGDSNQPQHF.

V and J are TRBV27 and TRBJ2-7, with a tentative D call TRBD2 (5 bases). CDR1 is MNHEY, CDR2 SMNVEV, per germline (reference sequence). With 5 bases removed from V and 5 bases from J, the gap between germline ends came to 19 bases. CDR3 length: 15 amino acids. The CDR3 spells CASSPQRTGRDEQYF. CDR3 coding DNA: TGTGCCAGCAGTCCCCAGCGGACTGGACGGGACGAGCAGTACTTC.